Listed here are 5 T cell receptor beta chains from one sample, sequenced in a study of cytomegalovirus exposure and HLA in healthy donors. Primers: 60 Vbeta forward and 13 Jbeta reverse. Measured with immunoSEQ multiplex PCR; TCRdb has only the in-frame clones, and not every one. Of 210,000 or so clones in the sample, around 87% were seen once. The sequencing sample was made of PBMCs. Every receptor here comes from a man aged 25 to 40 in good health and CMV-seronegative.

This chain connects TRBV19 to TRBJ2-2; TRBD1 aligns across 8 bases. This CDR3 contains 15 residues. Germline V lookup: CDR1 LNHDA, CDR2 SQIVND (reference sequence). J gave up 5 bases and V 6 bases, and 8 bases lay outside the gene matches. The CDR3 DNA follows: TGTGCCAGTAGCCTCATGCGACAGGGGACCGGGGAGCTGTTTTTT. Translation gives CASSLMRQGTGELFF.

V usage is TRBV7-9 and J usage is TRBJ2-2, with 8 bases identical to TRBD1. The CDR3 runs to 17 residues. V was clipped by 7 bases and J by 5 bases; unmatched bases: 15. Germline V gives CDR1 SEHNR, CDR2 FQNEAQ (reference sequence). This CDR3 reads CASNFLRRGRGTGELFF. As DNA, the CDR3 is TGTGCCAGCAACTTCCTTCGCAGGGGGCGCGGTACCGGGGAGCTGTTTTTT. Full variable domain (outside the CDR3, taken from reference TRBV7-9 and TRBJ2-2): DTGVSQNPRHKITKRGQNVTFRCDPISEHNRLYWYRQTLGQGPEFLTYFQNEAQLEKSRLLSDRFSAERPKGSFSTLEIQRTEQGDSAMYLCASNFLRRGRGTGELFFGEGSRLTVL.

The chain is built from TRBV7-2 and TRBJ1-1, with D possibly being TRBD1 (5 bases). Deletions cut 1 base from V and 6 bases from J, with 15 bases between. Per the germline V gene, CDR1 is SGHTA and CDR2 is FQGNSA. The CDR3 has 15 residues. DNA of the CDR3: TGTGCCAGCAGCTTAGTAGGAGGTCGGGGGGCTGAAGCTTTCTTT. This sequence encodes CASSLVGGRGAEAFF. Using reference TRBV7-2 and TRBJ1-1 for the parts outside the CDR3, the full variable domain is GAGVSQSPSNKVTEKGKDVELRCDPISGHTALYWYRQSLGQGLEFLIYFQGNSAPDKSGLPSDRFSAERTGGSVSTLTIQRTQQEDSAVYLCASSLVGGRGAEAFFGQGTRLTVV.

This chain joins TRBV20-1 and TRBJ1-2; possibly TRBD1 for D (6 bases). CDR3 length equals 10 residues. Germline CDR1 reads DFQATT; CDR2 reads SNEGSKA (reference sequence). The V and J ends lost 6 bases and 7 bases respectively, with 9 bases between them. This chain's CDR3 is CSAPGVGYTF. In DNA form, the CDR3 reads TGCAGTGCACCAGGGGTTGGCTACACCTTC.

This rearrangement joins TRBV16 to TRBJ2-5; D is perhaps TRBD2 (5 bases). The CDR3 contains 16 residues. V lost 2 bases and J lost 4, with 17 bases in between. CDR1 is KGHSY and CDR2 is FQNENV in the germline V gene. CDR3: CASSQGELLEGETQYF. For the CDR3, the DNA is TGTGCCAGCAGCCAAGGCGAACTCCTCGAGGGAGAGACCCAGTACTTC.